What follows is one T cell receptor (beta chain) and its context. Its antigen is not identified. This entry comes from a study of T cells in Graves' hyperthyroidism and ophthalmopathy. There were TCR beta CDR3 regions amplified from RNA transcripts. In the first-round RT-PCR of the TCR CDR3, the HTBI primer set was used. MiXCR, run by TCRdb on the multiplex PCR reads, gives a single entry per CDR3 protein. The sample records about 360,000 distinct CDR3 sequences, 13% being singletons. General study points: Blood also held most thyroid clonotypes expanded beyond 0.001. Patients with ophthalmopathy were separated from those with stable hyperthyroidism by a 13 V-J model.

V was shortened by 5 bases and J by 6 bases, with 43 bases between the two germline ends. The CDR3 extends over 23 amino acids. Germline V gene sequence: CDR1 SEHNR, CDR2 FQNEAQ (reference sequence). It was uncontrolled infection, other autoimmune disease, pregnancy or lactation that excluded patients. The sample comprised blood. V and J are TRBV7-9 and TRBJ1-2; D is possibly TRBD1 (5 bases). This clonotype was obtained from a woman aged 18-29 years with Graves' hyperthyroidism. CDR3 residues: CASSTPLVGHNPTTQSDTHGYTF. In DNA form, the CDR3 reads TGTGCCAGCAGCACCCCTCTCGTTGGACACAACCCCACTACCCAATCAGACACACATGGCTACACCTTC.